A selection of T cell receptor beta chains follows, all from one sample in a study of Ad26.COV2.S vaccination and SARS-CoV-2 variants. Sequencing was performed with immunoSEQ multiplex PCR; in TCRdb, only in-frame clones are kept and a portion is missing. The sample lists approximately 340,000 clones, 70% to 90% seen once, with 2.5% to 3.5% in the top ten. Sequenced material: peripheral blood, taken in a trial of Ad26.COV2.S vaccine versus placebo. Source of these receptors: a person between 18 and 60 years old who received the Ad26.COV2.S COVID-19 vaccine or a placebo. Each CDR3 is given with its conserved first and last residue. The D gene is left open where the match is weak. Clone size is given for some rows only: seen once, a few or many times, or a class if the clone is expanded.

.	.	TRBV7-9	TRBJ2-1	TGTGCCAGCAGCTTAGATTGGGGGTCGAGCTCCTACAATGAGCAGTTCTTC	CASSLDWGSSSYNEQFF
.	TRBD1	TRBV5-6	TRBJ2-7	TGTGCCAGCAGCTTGGAACCCGGGACAGAGGGCTACGAGCAGTACTTC	CASSLEPGTEGYEQYF
.	.	TRBV6-5	TRBJ2-7	TGTGCGACCCGGCGGGCGGATACCTACGAGCAGTACTTC	CATRRADTYEQYF
.	.	TRBV6-4	TRBJ1-5	TGTGCCAGCAGTGACGTTGGGACCACCCTTCTTAGCAATCAGCCCCAGCATTTT	CASSDVGTTLLSNQPQHF
.	.	TRBV5-6	TRBJ1-4	TGTGCCAGCAGCTACGCAGAAAAACTGTTTTTT	CASSYAEKLFF
.	TRBD2	TRBV4-3	TRBJ2-2	TGCGCCAGCAGCCAAGAAGCGGGGGTGCGCACCGGGGAGCTGTTTTTT	CASSQEAGVRTGELFF
.	.	TRBV18	TRBJ1-1	TGTGCCAGCTCACCAGCAATTGGAGATGGAGCTTTCTTT	CASSPAIGDGAFF
.	.	TRBV27	TRBJ1-4	TGTGCCAGCAGTGCCCGGCAGCCAGCAACTAATGAAAAACTGTTTTTT	CASSARQPATNEKLFF
.	.	TRBV5-5	TRBJ2-5	TGTGCCAGCAGCCGCGACAGAAAAGAGACCCAGTACTTC	CASSRDRKETQYF
.	.	TRBV9	TRBJ1-1	TGTGCCAGCAGCGTAGAGGGGGTTATAGACACTGAAGCTTTCTTT	CASSVEGVIDTEAFF
.	TRBD1	TRBV10-3	TRBJ1-5	TGTGCCATCAGCCGGGACAGGGAACAGCCCCAGCATTTT	CAISRDREQPQHF
.	.	TRBV7-9	TRBJ2-5	TGTGCCAGCAGCTTACATTACAGGGAAGAGACCCAGTACTTC	CASSLHYREETQYF
.	.	TRBV11-2	TRBJ2-7	TGTGCCAGCAGCTATCAGGGGTACGAGCAGTACTTC	CASSYQGYEQYF
.	.	TRBV15	TRBJ2-7	TGTGCCACCAGCAGAGAATTACAGGACGAGCAGTACTTC	CATSRELQDEQYF
.	.	TRBV18	TRBJ2-1	TGTGCCAGCTCACTGTTCCGGGACTCCGCGGGCGATGAGCAGTTCTTC	CASSLFRDSAGDEQFF
.	.	TRBV13	TRBJ1-1	TGTGCCAGCAGCCGCGGGGGGAACACTGAAGCTTTCTTT	CASSRGGNTEAFF
.	.	TRBV28	TRBJ1-2	TGTGCCAGCCATGGGCAAAACCGTAACTATGGCTACACCTTC	CASHGQNRNYGYTF
.	.	TRBV18	TRBJ1-4	TGTGCCAGCTCACTGCTACAGGGAACTAATGAAAAACTGTTTTTT	CASSLLQGTNEKLFF
.	.	TRBV18	TRBJ1-1	TGTGCCAGCTCACCGGGGTGGGGGGATCCTGAAGCTTTCTTT	CASSPGWGDPEAFF
.	.	TRBV4-3	TRBJ2-7	TGCGCCAGCAGCCAAGGGGCGGGGCTAGCGAGGCACGAGCAGTACTTC	CASSQGAGLARHEQYF
once	.	TRBV5-4	TRBJ2-7	TGTGCCAGCAGCTTGGGGACCGCGGTGGGAGAGCAGTACTTC	CASSLGTAVGEQYF
.	TRBD1	TRBV7-2	TRBJ1-4	TGTGCCAGCAGCCGGTACGGACAGGGTGAACTGTTTTTT	CASSRYGQGELFF
once	TRBD1	TRBV2	TRBJ1-2	TGTGCCAGCAGAGTCCCCAGGGGGCATTGGGGCTACACCTTC	CASRVPRGHWGYTF
.	TRBD2	TRBV7-2	TRBJ2-5	TGTGCCAGCAGCTTTGCGGGAGGGGGGGAGACCCAGTACTTC	CASSFAGGGETQYF
.	TRBD1	TRBV13	TRBJ2-2	TGTGCCAGCAGCGCGAGACAGGGGGCCCCCAACACCGGGGAGCTGTTTTTT	CASSARQGAPNTGELFF
.	TRBD1	TRBV4-1	TRBJ2-7	TGCGCCAGCAGCCAAAGGACAGGGGACGAGCAGTACTTC	CASSQRTGDEQYF
once	TRBD2	TRBV6-5	TRBJ2-7	TGTGCCAGCAGCCCAACCGGGGGGTATACGGGGGAGCAGTACTTC	CASSPTGGYTGEQYF
few	TRBD1	TRBV12-3/TRBV12-4	TRBJ1-2	TGTGCCAGCAGTCCCCGACAGGGCGGGTCCTACACCTTC	CASSPRQGGSYTF
.	.	TRBV2	TRBJ1-6	TGTGCCAGCAACCGAGAGCCAGGGCGCAATTCACCCCTCCACTTT	CASNREPGRNSPLHF
.	TRBD2	TRBV18	TRBJ2-3	TGTGCCAGCTCGTCGGGACTAGTGACAGATACGCAGTATTTT	CASSSGLVTDTQYF
.	.	TRBV5-1	TRBJ2-5	TGCGCCAGCAGCTCTGCGGGGTTGGGAGAGACCCAGTACTTC	CASSSAGLGETQYF